This is a list of T cell receptor beta chains from one sample in a study of response to subunit inactivated influenza vaccine. TCRdb re-called the RT-PCR reads through MiXCR, storing one row per CDR3 protein. The sample contains roughly 650,000 distinct CDR3 sequences, more than 15% of which appear only once. The specimen comprised PBMCs from blood, sampled 11 to 12 days after vaccination. Source of these receptors: a man aged 50 to 59 who received an inactivated influenza vaccine. The CDR3 runs from the conserved cysteine through the conserved F or W. The D gene is left open where the match is weak. Clone size, where shown, is once, few, many, or a class for clones that have expanded.

>TRBJ2-7|few|TRBV28|TRBD1
CASSLNLGTDSSYEQYF
TGTGCCAGCAGTTTAAATTTGGGGACAGACTCTTCCTACGAGCAGTACTTC
>TRBJ2-3|.|TRBV6-7|TRBD2
CASSYPLAGGMTDTQYF
TGTGCCAGCAGCTACCCCTTGGCGGGAGGGATGACAGATACGCAGTATTTT
>TRBJ1-4|.|TRBV11-1|.
CASSLDVDEKLFF
TGTGCCAGCAGCTTGGACGTCGATGAAAAACTGTTTTTT
>TRBJ2-1|.|TRBV5-4|.
CASSPGRTTRRNEQFF
TGTGCCAGCAGCCCCGGTAGAACTACCCGGCGGAATGAGCAGTTCTTC
>TRBJ2-3|few|TRBV27|.
CASSPLMGRSTDTQYF
TGTGCCAGCAGTCCCCTTATGGGGAGAAGCACAGATACGCAGTATTTT
>TRBJ1-6|few|TRBV4-1|TRBD1
CASSQDGQGDSPLHF
TGCGCCAGCAGCCAAGACGGACAGGGGGATTCACCCCTCCACTTT
>TRBJ2-3|few|TRBV11-1|TRBD2
CASSPPVGTSGRATDTQYF
TGTGCCAGCAGCCCACCTGTTGGCACTAGCGGAAGGGCGACAGATACGCAGTATTTT
>TRBJ2-1|.|TRBV10-2|.
CASSEMGPGYEQFF
TGCGCCAGCAGTGAGATGGGGCCGGGTTATGAGCAGTTCTTC
>TRBJ2-2|many|TRBV11-1|TRBD2
CASSLPPRLAGLTGELFF
TGTGCCAGCAGCTTACCTCCCAGACTAGCGGGACTCACCGGGGAGCTGTTTTTT
>TRBJ1-1|few|TRBV7-8|.
CASSLTARENTEAFF
TGTGCCAGCAGCCTTACCGCTCGAGAGAACACTGAAGCTTTCTTT
>TRBJ2-7|many|TRBV12-3/TRBV12-4|.
CASMGSYGQYF
TGTGCCAGCATGGGCTCCTACGGGCAGTACTTC
>TRBJ2-7|.|TRBV3-1|TRBD2
CASSPASGSLEQYF
TGTGCCAGCAGCCCCGCTAGCGGGAGTCTCGAGCAGTACTTC
>TRBJ2-7|many|TRBV5-1|.
CASSSGDKTYEQYF
TGCGCCAGCAGCTCCGGGGACAAAACCTACGAGCAGTACTTC
>TRBJ2-1|.|TRBV24-1|TRBD1
CATSDAGQGFYNEQFF
TGTGCCACCAGTGATGCCGGACAGGGGTTTTACAATGAGCAGTTCTTC
>TRBJ2-3|many|TRBV28|.
CASSLVSTDTQYF
TGTGCCAGCAGTTTGGTTAGCACAGATACGCAGTATTTT
>TRBJ2-3|.|TRBV7-2|TRBD2
CASRLAGVRTDTQYF
TGTGCCAGCAGACTAGCGGGGGTGAGAACAGATACGCAGTATTTT
>TRBJ1-2|few|TRBV20-1|.
CSARDRGARGYGYTF
TGCAGTGCTAGAGATCGGGGTGCCAGGGGATATGGCTACACCTTC
>TRBJ2-5|few|TRBV10-3|.
CAISDREETQYF
TGTGCCATCAGTGACAGGGAAGAGACCCAGTACTTC
>TRBJ2-1|.|TRBV11-2|.
CASSLDSYEQFF
TGTGCCAGCAGCTTGGACAGCTATGAGCAGTTCTTC
>TRBJ1-1|.|TRBV5-1|TRBD1
CASSHTGGTEAFF
TGCGCCAGCAGCCACACAGGGGGCACTGAAGCTTTCTTT
>TRBJ2-2|many|TRBV12-3/TRBV12-4|TRBD2
CASSLTSGVTGELFF
TGTGCCAGCAGTTTGACTAGCGGGGTGACCGGGGAGCTGTTTTTT
>TRBJ2-1|few|TRBV18|TRBD1
CASSPKEGANEQFF
TGTGCCAGCTCCCCAAAAGAGGGGGCAAATGAGCAGTTCTTC
>TRBJ1-6|few|TRBV5-1|TRBD1
CASSADPTGSGSPLHF
TGCGCCAGCAGCGCCGACCCGACAGGGAGCGGATCACCCCTCCACTTT
>TRBJ2-6|.|TRBV5-4|.
CASMVPGANVLTF
TGTGCCAGCATGGTTCCTGGGGCCAACGTCCTGACTTTC
>TRBJ1-4|.|TRBV6-2/TRBV6-3|TRBD1
CASSRSRDSLEKLFF
TGTGCCAGCAGTCGGTCCCGGGACAGTCTTGAAAAACTGTTTTTT
>TRBJ2-7|few|TRBV28|TRBD2
CASRSAIAGTYEQYF
TGTGCCAGCAGGTCGGCGATAGCGGGAACCTACGAGCAGTACTTC
>TRBJ2-3|few|TRBV4-2|TRBD2
CASSPRTSGRAATDTQYF
TGTGCCAGCAGCCCGCGGACTAGCGGGAGGGCCGCCACAGATACGCAGTATTTT
>TRBJ1-1|.|TRBV6-1|TRBD1
CASIKGAENTEAFF
TGTGCCAGTATCAAGGGGGCGGAGAACACTGAAGCTTTCTTT
>TRBJ2-2|.|TRBV20-1|TRBD2
CSARELAGSGELFF
TGCAGTGCTAGGGAACTAGCGGGCTCCGGGGAGCTGTTTTTT
>TRBJ2-5|many|TRBV7-9|TRBD1
CASSSRTGMAETQYF
TGTGCCAGCAGCTCGCGGACAGGGATGGCAGAGACCCAGTACTTC
>TRBJ2-1|many|TRBV5-6|.
CASSSLNEQFF
TGTGCCAGCAGCTCCCTCAATGAGCAGTTCTTC
>TRBJ2-7|.|TRBV27|.
CASSLYPGTYEQYF
TGTGCCAGCAGTTTATATCCGGGGACCTACGAGCAGTACTTC
>TRBJ2-5|few|TRBV4-3|.
CASSQVGQWETQYF
TGCGCCAGCAGCCAAGTAGGACAGTGGGAGACCCAGTACTTC
>TRBJ2-7|.|TRBV3-1|TRBD1
CASSQVQGPADF
TGTGCCAGCAGCCAAGTACAGGGGCCAGCGGACTTC
>TRBJ2-3|few|TRBV5-1|.
CASSLDGLGPDTQYF
TGCGCCAGCAGCTTAGATGGGTTGGGCCCAGATACGCAGTATTTT
>TRBJ1-1|few|TRBV5-1|TRBD1
CASSWDRASFGNTEAFF
TGCGCCAGCAGCTGGGACAGGGCATCCTTTGGGAACACTGAAGCTTTCTTT
>TRBJ2-1|few|TRBV29-1|.
CSVASGERGFEFFHNEQFF
TGCAGCGTTGCGAGTGGGGAACGCGGATTCGAATTTTTTCACAATGAGCAGTTCTTC
>TRBJ2-7|.|TRBV7-8|.
CASSLGVGARVPYEQYF
TGTGCCAGCAGCTTAGGGGTTGGGGCGCGGGTCCCCTACGAGCAGTACTTC
>TRBJ2-1|.|TRBV19|TRBD2
CASSIGLAGGHRYNEQFF
TGTGCCAGTAGTATAGGCCTAGCGGGGGGGCATCGCTACAATGAGCAGTTCTTC
>TRBJ2-2|many|TRBV15|TRBD2
CATSRERGFNTGELFF
TGTGCCACCAGCAGGGAGCGGGGGTTCAACACCGGGGAGCTGTTTTTT
>TRBJ2-7|.|TRBV7-2|.
CASSLALQGGDEQYF
TGTGCCAGCAGCTTAGCGCTACAGGGCGGCGACGAGCAGTACTTC
>TRBJ1-2|many|TRBV12-3/TRBV12-4|.
CASSFSGLNGYTF
TGTGCCAGCAGTTTTTCAGGGCTGAATGGCTACACCTTC
>TRBJ2-1|few|TRBV20-1|TRBD2
CSASWGGVYNEQFF
TGCAGTGCTAGTTGGGGGGGAGTCTACAATGAGCAGTTCTTC
>TRBJ2-7|.|TRBV6-2/TRBV6-3|.
CASRPVSVQSYEQYF
TGTGCCAGCAGACCAGTGTCAGTACAATCCTACGAGCAGTACTTC
>TRBJ2-2|few|TRBV6-2/TRBV6-3|TRBD2
CASRISGTANTGELFF
TGTGCCAGCAGAATAAGCGGGACGGCGAACACCGGGGAGCTGTTTTTT
>TRBJ2-7|few|TRBV18|.
CASSPPHTPYEQYF
TGTGCCAGCTCACCACCGCACACTCCCTACGAGCAGTACTTC
>TRBJ1-5|.|TRBV6-2/TRBV6-3|.
CASRVRKGTSRRDQPQHF
TGTGCCAGCAGGGTAAGGAAGGGAACGTCTAGGCGGGATCAGCCCCAGCATTTT
>TRBJ2-7|few|TRBV20-1|TRBD1
CSVDRGYEQYF
TGCAGTGTGGACAGGGGCTACGAGCAGTACTTC
>TRBJ2-7|few|TRBV7-9|TRBD1
CASTGGLLYEQYF
TGTGCCAGTACAGGGGGCCTCCTTTACGAGCAGTACTTC
>TRBJ2-7|few|TRBV5-8|.
CASTLRGSYEQYF
TGTGCCAGCACCCTACGGGGCTCCTACGAGCAGTACTTC
>TRBJ2-4|.|TRBV6-2/TRBV6-3|TRBD2
CASSSRLALNIQYF
TGTGCCAGCAGTTCTCGACTAGCGTTAAACATTCAGTACTTC